The clone carrying this TCR beta chain was counted only a few times. This sample stems from a study of blood T cell repertoires in COVID-19. Whole-study context: Specimens from acute and convalescent COVID-19 originated in the United States, Italy and Spain.

This CDR3 spans 14 amino acids. The germline gives CDR1 SEHNR, CDR2 FQNEAQ (reference sequence). V was clipped by 1 base and J by 4 bases, with 7 bases between them. Authors' methods: Reference gene primers were amplified, and this amplification served to estimate nucleated cell counts. TCRdb keeps only in-frame clones here, not all; method: immunoSEQ multiplex PCR. D and trimming come from the DNA, and the V and J calls and clone size come from that table. This table holds about 230,000 clones, around 83% found once. The chain carries TRBV7-9 and TRBJ2-2, with a tentative D call TRBD1 (6 bases). The TCR comes from a woman aged 50 to 65 with acute or convalescent COVID-19. The sample comprised peripheral blood. For the CDR3, the DNA is TGTGCCAGCAGCTTAGGGACAGCCACCGGGGAGCTGTTTTTT. Translation: CASSLGTATGELFF.